The 9 T cell receptor beta chains given below trace back to one sample, sequenced in a study of early T cells in non-severe SARS-CoV-2 infection. TCRdb re-analysed the 5' RACE reads in MiXCR, keeping a single row per CDR3 protein. The profile shows tens of thousands of distinct CDR3 sequences, around 6% of them singletons. The material was whole blood, obtained at baseline. Receptors originate from an adult who was a healthcare worker with PCR-confirmed SARS-CoV-2 infection or an uninfected control (not recorded which).

At least ten counts were recorded for this clonotype. The chain employs TRBV7-2 and TRBJ2-3, with D unresolved. V was trimmed by 5 bases and J by 6 bases, leaving 15 bases between them. The CDR3 extends over 14 amino acids. The germline V gene encodes CDR1 SGHTA and CDR2 FQGNSA. CDR3 residues: CASSRSSEADTQYF. CDR3 DNA: TGTGCCAGCAGCCGAAGCTCAGAGGCGGATACGCAGTATTTT.

This clonotype appeared a few times. This chain's CDR3 is CASSFQYGYTF. CDR3 sequence (DNA): TGTGCCAGCAGCTTCCAGTATGGCTACACCTTC. The chain carries TRBV12-3 or TRBV12-4 and TRBJ1-2; D unclear. Trimming removed 6 bases from V and 5 bases from J, with 7 bases in between. The CDR3 loop spans 11 amino acids.

This clonotype is deemed large. This sequence joins TRBV20-1 and TRBJ2-4; D gene ambiguous. V shed 3 bases and J shed 5 bases, with 2 bases lying between them. Germline V gene sequence: CDR1 DFQATT, CDR2 SNEGSKA (reference sequence). This CDR3 has 10 amino acids. Written as DNA, the CDR3 is TGCAGTGCTAGGGAAAACATTCAGTACTTC. It codes for CSARENIQYF.

This clonotype appeared many times. The genes are TRBV6-2 or TRBV6-3 and TRBJ2-3; D possibly corresponds to TRBD2 (7 bases). The CDR3 is made up of 15 amino acids. Trimming stripped 4 bases from V and 4 bases from J, with 15 bases between. Germline values: CDR1 MNHEY, CDR2 SVGEGT. Written as DNA, the CDR3 is TGTGCCAGCAGTTCCAGCGGGGAGGGGGCAGATACGCAGTATTTT. Its translation is CASSSSGEGADTQYF.

There are many counts of this clonotype. The genes are TRBV28 and TRBJ1-2, with 7 bases identical to TRBD1. The CDR3 consists of 14 residues. V was pared by 3 bases and J by 4 bases, with 5 bases of the junction left unmatched. Germline CDR1 reads MDHEN; CDR2 reads SYDVKM. Here the CDR3 reads CASSFGRGGYGYTF. CDR3 nucleotides: TGTGCCAGCAGTTTCGGCAGGGGGGGCTATGGCTACACCTTC.

This clonotype has only a few counts. The chain is built from TRBV11-2 and TRBJ2-2, with D possibly being TRBD1 or TRBD2 (5 bases each). Germline V gives CDR1 SGHAT, CDR2 FQNNGV. This CDR3 contains 15 residues. The V gene lost 6 bases and the J gene lost 0 bases, with 11 bases spanning the gap. The CDR3 here is CASRTGTANTGELFF. CDR3 bases: TGTGCCAGCAGAACCGGGACGGCGAACACCGGGGAGCTGTTTTTT.

Many counts were recorded for this clonotype. V usage is TRBV7-9 and J usage is TRBJ1-6; D remains unclear. V lost 1 base to trimming and J lost 8 bases, with 15 bases between them. The CDR3 consists of 16 residues. Germline CDR1 and CDR2: SEHNR and FQNEAQ (reference sequence). The chain's CDR3 is CASSLETVSGDSPLHF. The CDR3, as DNA: TGTGCCAGCAGCTTAGAGACCGTATCTGGGGATTCACCCCTCCACTTT.

This clonotype came up many times. The chain has TRBV4-2 and TRBJ2-1, with D possibly being TRBD2 (6 bases). The CDR3 contains 18 residues. Germline V lookup: CDR1 LGHNA, CDR2 YNFKEQ. The V end was cut by 3 bases, the J end by 7 bases, with 25 bases between. The CDR3 DNA sequence: TGTGCCAGCAGCCAGTCCCTGGCTAGCGTAAGGTTTGTAAATGAGCAGTTCTTC. It translates to CASSQSLASVRFVNEQFF.

V and J are TRBV7-2 and TRBJ1-2, with 7 positions matching TRBD1. The CDR3 covers 17 residues. CDR1 and CDR2 (germline): SGHTA, FQGNSA. V lost 4 bases to trimming and J lost 4 bases; unmatched junction nucleotides: 15. CDR3 coding DNA: TGTGCCAGCAGCTCCAGGGGACAGACGATTCTCAGCTATGGCTACACCTTC. Translated: CASSSRGQTILSYGYTF.